This section outlines one TCR beta chain sequence together with its context. What it binds is not known. These data originate in a study of response to subunit inactivated influenza vaccine. Each CDR3 protein gets one entry after TCRdb re-called the RT-PCR reads with MiXCR. The sample has about 650,000 distinct CDR3 sequences; around 15% are singletons. General observations from the study: Every seasonal influenza vaccination brings in few new T cells, the authors suggested.

The CDR3 runs to 16 residues. The germline CDR1 and CDR2 sequences are ENHRY and SYGVKD. Losses at the gene ends were 4 bases for V and 6 bases for J; bases not matched to a gene: 7. V is TRBV10-3 and J is TRBJ2-2; 11 bases line up with TRBD2. Here the sequenced sample was PBMCs from blood, taken 14 days before vaccination. The TCR originated in a man aged 50 to 59 who received an inactivated influenza vaccine. CDR3 region: CAISGTSGCPSGELFF. Here the CDR3 DNA reads TGTGCCATCAGTGGGACTAGCGGGTGTCCGTCCGGGGAGCTGTTTTTT.